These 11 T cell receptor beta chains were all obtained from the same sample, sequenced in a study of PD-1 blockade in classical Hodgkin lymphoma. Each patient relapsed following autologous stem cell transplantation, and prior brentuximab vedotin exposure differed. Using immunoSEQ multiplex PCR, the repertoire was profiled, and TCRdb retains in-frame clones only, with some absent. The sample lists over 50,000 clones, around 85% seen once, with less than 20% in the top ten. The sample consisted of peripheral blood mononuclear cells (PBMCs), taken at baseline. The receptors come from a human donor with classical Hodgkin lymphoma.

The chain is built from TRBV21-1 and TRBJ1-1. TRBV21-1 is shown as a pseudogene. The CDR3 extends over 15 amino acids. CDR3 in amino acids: CASSKATQMHTEAFF. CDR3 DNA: TGTGCCAGCAGCAAAGCGACCCAGATGCATACTGAAGCTTTCTTT.

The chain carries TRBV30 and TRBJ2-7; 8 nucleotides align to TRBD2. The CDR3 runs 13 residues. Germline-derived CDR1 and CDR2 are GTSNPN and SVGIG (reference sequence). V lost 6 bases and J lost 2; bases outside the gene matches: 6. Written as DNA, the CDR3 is TGTGCCTGTCGTAGCGGGAATACCTACGAGCAGTACTTC. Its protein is CACRSGNTYEQYF.

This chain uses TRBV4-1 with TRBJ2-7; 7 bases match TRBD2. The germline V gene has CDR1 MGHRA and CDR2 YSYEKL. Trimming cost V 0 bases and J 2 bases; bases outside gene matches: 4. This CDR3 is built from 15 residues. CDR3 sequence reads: CASSQDRTRAYEQYF. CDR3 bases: TGCGCCAGCAGCCAAGATAGGACTAGGGCCTACGAGCAGTACTTC.

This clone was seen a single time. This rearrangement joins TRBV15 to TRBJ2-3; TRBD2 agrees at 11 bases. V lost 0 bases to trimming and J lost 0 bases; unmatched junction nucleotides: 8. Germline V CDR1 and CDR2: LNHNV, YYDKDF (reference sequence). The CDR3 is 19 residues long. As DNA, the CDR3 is TGTGCCACCAGCAGAGATTGGGCTAGCGGGAGGACTAGCACAGATACGCAGTATTTT. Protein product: CATSRDWASGRTSTDTQYF.

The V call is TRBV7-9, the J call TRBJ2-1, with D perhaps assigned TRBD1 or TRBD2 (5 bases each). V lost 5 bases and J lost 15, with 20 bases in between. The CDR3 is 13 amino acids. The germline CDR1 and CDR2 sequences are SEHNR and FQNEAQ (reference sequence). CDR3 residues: CASSPEGRSTGFF. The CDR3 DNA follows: TGTGCCAGCAGCCCCGAGGGGCGGTCAACGGGGTTCTTC.

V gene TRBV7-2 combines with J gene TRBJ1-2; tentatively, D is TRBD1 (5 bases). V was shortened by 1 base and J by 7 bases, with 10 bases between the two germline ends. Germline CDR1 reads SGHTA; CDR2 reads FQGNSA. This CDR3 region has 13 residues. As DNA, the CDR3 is TGTGCCAGCAGCTTAGACAGGTCGGGTGGCTACACCTTC. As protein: CASSLDRSGGYTF.

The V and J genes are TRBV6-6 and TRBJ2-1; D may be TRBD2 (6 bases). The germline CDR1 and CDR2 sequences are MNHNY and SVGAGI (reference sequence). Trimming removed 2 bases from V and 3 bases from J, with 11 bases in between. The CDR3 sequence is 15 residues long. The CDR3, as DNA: TGTGCCAGCAGTTACAAAAGCGGGCGCTACAATGAGCAGTTCTTC. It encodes CASSYKSGRYNEQFF.

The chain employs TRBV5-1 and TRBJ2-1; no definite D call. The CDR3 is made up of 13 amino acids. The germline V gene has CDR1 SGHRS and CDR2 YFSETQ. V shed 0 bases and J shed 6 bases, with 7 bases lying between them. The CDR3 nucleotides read TGCGCCAGCAGCTTGGAGGGCGGCAATGAGCAGTTCTTC. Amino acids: CASSLEGGNEQFF.

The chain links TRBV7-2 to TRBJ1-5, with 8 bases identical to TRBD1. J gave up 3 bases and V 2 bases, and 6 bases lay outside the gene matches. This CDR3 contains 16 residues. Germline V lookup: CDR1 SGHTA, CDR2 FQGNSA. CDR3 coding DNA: TGTGCCAGCAGCTTAACAACAGGGGGACCCAATCAGCCCCAGCATTTT. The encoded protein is CASSLTTGGPNQPQHF.

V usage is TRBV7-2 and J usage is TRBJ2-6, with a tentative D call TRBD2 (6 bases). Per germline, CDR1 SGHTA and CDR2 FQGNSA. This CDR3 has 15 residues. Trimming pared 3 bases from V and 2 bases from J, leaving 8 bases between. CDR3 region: CASSFGTPGANVLTF. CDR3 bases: TGTGCCAGCAGCTTCGGGACTCCTGGGGCCAACGTCCTGACTTTC.

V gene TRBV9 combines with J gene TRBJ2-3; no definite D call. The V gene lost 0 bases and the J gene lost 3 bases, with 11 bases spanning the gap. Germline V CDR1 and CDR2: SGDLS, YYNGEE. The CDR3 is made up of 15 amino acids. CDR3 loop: CASSVEASWTDTQYF. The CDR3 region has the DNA TGTGCCAGCAGCGTAGAGGCGTCGTGGACAGATACGCAGTATTTT.